One sample yielded the 3 T cell receptor beta chains listed below, sequenced in a study of PD-1 blockade in mismatch repair-deficient tumors. The protocol was immunoSEQ multiplex PCR, while the TCRdb copy is restricted to in-frame clones and leaves out a portion. This table has roughly 120,000 clones, roughly 90% appearing once. The input for sequencing was peripheral blood, taken roughly 70 weeks after starting pembrolizumab. All receptors derive from an adult with mismatch repair-deficient cancer.

The gene calls are TRBV18 and TRBJ1-1, with D possibly being TRBD1 (5 bases). Trimming stripped 3 bases from V and 5 bases from J, with 19 bases between. This CDR3 contains 16 residues. Germline CDR1 KGHSH, CDR2 LQKENI. The CDR3 DNA follows: TGTGCCAGCTCACCCCCCCCTCAGGTGAGGGGTACTGAAGCTTTCTTT. Encoded protein: CASSPPPQVRGTEAFF.

To note about this clone: At one end the junction does not follow the germline gene, possibly because of a read error. This chain links TRBV5-5 with TRBJ2-7; D might be TRBD2 (6 bases). In germline, CDR1 is SGHKS, CDR2 YYEKEE (reference sequence). The CDR3 consists of 14 residues. DNA of the CDR3: TGCGCCAGCAGCCCCCCGGGGAGGTTGGACGAGCAGTACTTC. It translates to CASSPPGRLDEQYF.

This sequence joins TRBV4-1 and TRBJ2-3; 7 bases line up with TRBD1. V lost 2 bases to trimming and J lost 5 bases; unmatched junction nucleotides: 7. Germline assignment: CDR1 MGHRA and CDR2 YSYEKL. The CDR3 loop spans 15 amino acids. The CDR3 DNA reads TGCGCCAGCAGCCAACAACCACGGACAGGAGATACGCAGTATTTT. This encodes CASSQQPRTGDTQYF.